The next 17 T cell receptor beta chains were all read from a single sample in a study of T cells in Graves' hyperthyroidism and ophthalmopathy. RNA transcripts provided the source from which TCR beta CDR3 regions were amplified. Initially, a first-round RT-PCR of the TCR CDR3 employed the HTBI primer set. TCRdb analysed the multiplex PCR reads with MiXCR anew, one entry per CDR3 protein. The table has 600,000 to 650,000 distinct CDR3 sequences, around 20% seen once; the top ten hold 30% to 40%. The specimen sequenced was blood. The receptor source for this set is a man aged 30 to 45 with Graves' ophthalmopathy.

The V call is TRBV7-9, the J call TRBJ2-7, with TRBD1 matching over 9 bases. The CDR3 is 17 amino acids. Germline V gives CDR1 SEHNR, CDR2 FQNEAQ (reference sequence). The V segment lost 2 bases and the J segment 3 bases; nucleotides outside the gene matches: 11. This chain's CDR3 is CASSLFPDRGKDYEQYF. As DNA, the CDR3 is TGTGCCAGCAGCTTATTCCCCGACAGGGGGAAAGACTACGAGCAGTACTTC.

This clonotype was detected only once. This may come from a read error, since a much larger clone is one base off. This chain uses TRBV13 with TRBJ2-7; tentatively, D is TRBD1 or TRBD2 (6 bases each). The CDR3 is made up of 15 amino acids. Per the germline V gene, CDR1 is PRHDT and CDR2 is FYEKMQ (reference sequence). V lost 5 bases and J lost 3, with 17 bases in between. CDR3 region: CASSTGGAGDYEQYF. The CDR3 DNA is TGTGCCAGCAGCACCGGGGGCGCCGGAGACTACGAGCAGTACTTC.

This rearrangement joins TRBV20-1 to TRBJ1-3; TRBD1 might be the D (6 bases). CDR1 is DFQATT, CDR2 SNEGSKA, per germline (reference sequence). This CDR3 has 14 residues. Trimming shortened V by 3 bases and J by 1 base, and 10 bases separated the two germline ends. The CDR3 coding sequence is TGCAGTGCTAGCGCTACAGGGTCTGGAAACACCATATATTTT. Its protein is CSASATGSGNTIYF.

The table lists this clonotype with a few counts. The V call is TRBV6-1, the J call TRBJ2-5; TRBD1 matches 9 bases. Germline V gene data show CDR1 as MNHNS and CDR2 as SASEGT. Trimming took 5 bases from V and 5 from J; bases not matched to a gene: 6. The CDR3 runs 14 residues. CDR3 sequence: CASSYLTGGETQYF. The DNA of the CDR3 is TGTGCCAGCAGTTACCTGACAGGGGGGGAGACCCAGTACTTC.

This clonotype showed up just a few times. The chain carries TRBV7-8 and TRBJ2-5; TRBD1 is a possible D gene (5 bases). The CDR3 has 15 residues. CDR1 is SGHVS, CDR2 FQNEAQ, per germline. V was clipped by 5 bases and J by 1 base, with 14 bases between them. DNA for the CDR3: TGTGCCAGCAGCGACCACACAGGATTCCAAGAGACCCAGTACTTC. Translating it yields CASSDHTGFQETQYF.

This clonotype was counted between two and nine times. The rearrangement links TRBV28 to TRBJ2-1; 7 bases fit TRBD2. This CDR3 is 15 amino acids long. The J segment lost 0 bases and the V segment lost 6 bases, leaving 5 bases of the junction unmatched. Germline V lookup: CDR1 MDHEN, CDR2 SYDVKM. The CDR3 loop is CASRLLARSYNEQFF. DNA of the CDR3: TGTGCCAGCAGGCTACTAGCGCGCTCCTACAATGAGCAGTTCTTC.

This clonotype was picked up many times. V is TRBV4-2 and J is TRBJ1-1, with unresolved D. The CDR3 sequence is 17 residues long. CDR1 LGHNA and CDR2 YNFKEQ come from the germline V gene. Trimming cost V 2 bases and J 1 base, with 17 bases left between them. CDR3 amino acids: CASSQHLNRRRNTEAFF. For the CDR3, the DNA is TGTGCCAGCAGCCAACATTTAAATCGACGGAGGAACACTGAAGCTTTCTTT.

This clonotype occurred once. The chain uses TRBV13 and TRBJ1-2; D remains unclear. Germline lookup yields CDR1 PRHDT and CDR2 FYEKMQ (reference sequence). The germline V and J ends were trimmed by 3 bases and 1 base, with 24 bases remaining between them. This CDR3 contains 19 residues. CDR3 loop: CASSFGRRVWFSSNYGYTF. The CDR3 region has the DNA TGTGCCAGCAGCTTTGGCCGACGGGTATGGTTTAGTAGTAACTATGGCTACACCTTC.

CDR3 bases: TGTGCCAGCAGCCACTTCGCGGGAGCTAACTACAATGAGCAGTTCTTC. It is translated as CASSHFAGANYNEQFF. The J gene is TRBJ2-1, the V gene TRBV14; 7 positions agree with TRBD2. After removal of 3 bases from V and 3 bases from J, the junction contained 8 bases not matched to a gene. The CDR3 has 16 amino acids. The germline gives CDR1 SGHDN, CDR2 FVKESK.

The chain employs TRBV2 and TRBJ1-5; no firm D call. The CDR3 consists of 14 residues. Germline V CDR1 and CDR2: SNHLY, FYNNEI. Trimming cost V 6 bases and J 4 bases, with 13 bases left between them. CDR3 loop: CASSVGNGNQPQHF. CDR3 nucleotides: TGTGCCAGCAGCGTAGGGAACGGGAATCAGCCCCAGCATTTT.

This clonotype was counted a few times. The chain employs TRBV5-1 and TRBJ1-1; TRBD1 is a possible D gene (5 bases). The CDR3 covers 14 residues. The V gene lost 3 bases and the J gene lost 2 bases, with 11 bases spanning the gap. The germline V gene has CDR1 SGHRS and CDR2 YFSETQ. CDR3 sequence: CASSSAGTNTEAFF. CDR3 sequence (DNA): TGCGCCAGCAGCTCTGCAGGGACTAACACTGAAGCTTTCTTT.

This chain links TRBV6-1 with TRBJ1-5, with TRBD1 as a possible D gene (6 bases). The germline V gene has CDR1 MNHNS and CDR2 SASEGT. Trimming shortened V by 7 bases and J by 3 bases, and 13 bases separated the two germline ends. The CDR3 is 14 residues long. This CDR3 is CASKVGQINQPQHF. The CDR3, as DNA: TGTGCCAGCAAAGTAGGACAGATCAATCAGCCCCAGCATTTT.

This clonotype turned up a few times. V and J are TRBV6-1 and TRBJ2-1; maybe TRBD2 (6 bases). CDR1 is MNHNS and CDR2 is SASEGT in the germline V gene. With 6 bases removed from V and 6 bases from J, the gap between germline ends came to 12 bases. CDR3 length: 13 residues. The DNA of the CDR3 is TGTGCCAGCAGCCCGGCGGGGCCCAATGAGCAGTTCTTC. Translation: CASSPAGPNEQFF.

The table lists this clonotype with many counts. CDR3 loop: CASSLLQGGPYEQYF. The CDR3 DNA sequence: TGTGCCAGCAGCTTACTGCAAGGGGGCCCCTACGAGCAGTACTTC. This chain joins TRBV7-9 and TRBJ2-7; 7 nucleotides line up with TRBD1. Germline CDR1 SEHNR, CDR2 FQNEAQ (reference sequence). This CDR3 contains 15 residues. J lost 2 bases, V lost 2 bases, and 6 bases had no gene match.

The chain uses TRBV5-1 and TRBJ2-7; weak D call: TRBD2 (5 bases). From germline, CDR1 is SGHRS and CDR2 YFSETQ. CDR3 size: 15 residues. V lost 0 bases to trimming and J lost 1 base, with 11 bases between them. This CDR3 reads CASSLVGEESYEQYF. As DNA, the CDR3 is TGCGCCAGCAGCTTGGTGGGAGAAGAGTCCTACGAGCAGTACTTC.

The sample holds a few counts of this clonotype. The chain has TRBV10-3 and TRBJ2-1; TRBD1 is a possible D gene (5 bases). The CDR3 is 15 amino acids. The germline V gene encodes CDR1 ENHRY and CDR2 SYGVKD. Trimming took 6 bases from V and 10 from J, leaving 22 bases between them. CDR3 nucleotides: TGTGCCATCAGAAGAGACAGCGCCCACTCAGGGGAGCAGTTCTTC. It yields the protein CAIRRDSAHSGEQFF.

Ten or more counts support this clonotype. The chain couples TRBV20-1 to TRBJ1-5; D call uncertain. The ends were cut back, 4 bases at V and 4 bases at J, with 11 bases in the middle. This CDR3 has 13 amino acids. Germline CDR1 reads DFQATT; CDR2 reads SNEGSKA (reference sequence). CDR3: CSAIRDPNQPQHF. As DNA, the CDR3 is TGCAGTGCTATCCGGGATCCAAATCAGCCCCAGCATTTT.